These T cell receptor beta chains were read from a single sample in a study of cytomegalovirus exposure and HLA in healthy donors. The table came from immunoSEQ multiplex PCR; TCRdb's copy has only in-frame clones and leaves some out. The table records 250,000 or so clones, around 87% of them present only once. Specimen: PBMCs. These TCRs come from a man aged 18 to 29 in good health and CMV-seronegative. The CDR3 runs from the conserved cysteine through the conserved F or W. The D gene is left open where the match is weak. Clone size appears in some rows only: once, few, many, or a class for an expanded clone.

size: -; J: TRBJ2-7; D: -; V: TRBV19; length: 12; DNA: TGTGCCAGTAGTATAGACTACGACGAGCAGTACTTC; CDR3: CASSIDYDEQYF
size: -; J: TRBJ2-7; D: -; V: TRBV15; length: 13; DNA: TGTGCCACCAGGGCGGGGAGCTCCTACGAGCAGTACTTC; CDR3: CATRAGSSYEQYF
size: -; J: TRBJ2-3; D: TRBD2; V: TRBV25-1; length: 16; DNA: TGTGCCAGCAGTGAAGGGACTAGCGGGAGGACAGATACGCAGTATTTT; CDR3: CASSEGTSGRTDTQYF
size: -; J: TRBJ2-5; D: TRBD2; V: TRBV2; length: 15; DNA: TGTGCCAGCAGTGAGAACGTAGCGGGGCAAGAGACCCAGTACTTC; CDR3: CASSENVAGQETQYF
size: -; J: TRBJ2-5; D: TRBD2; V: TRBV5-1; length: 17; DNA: TGCGCCAGCAGCTTGGGTCAACTAGCGGGGGGCCAAGAGACCCAGTACTTC; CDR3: CASSLGQLAGGQETQYF
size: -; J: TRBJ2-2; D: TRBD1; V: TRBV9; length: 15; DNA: TGTGCCAGCAGCCCAGGGGGACAGCAGACCGGGGAGCTGTTTTTT; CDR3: CASSPGGQQTGELFF
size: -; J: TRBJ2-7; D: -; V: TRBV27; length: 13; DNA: TGTGCCAGCGGAGACTCAAACTCCTACGAGCAGTACTTC; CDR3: CASGDSNSYEQYF
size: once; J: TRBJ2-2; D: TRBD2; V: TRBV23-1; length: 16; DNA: TGCGCCTCTCCTACTAGCGGGAGTGGGAGCACCGGGGAGCTGTTTTTT; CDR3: CASPTSGSGSTGELFF
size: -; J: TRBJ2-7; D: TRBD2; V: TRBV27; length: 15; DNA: TGTGCCAGCAGTCCGGGACTAGCGGGACTCTACGAGCAGTACTTC; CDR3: CASSPGLAGLYEQYF
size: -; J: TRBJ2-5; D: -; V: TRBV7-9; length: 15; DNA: TGTGCCAGCAGCGTCTCGGGACAACCCCAAGAGACCCAGTACTTC; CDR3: CASSVSGQPQETQYF
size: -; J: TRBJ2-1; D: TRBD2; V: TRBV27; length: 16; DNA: TGTGCCAGTTCCTTTAGCCGGGGGGGCTCCTACAATGAGCAGTTCTTC; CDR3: CASSFSRGGSYNEQFF
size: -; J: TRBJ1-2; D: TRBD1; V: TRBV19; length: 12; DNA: TGTGCCAGTAGTATCGGACAGGGTGGCTACACCTTC; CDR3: CASSIGQGGYTF
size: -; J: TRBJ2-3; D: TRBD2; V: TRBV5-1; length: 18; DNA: TGCGCCAGCAGCTTGTCGCTAGCGGGGGGGATTAGCACAGATACGCAGTATTTT; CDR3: CASSLSLAGGISTDTQYF
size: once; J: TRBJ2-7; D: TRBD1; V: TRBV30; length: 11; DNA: TGTGCCGGGGGACAGGGGGTCGAGCAGTACTTC; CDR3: CAGGQGVEQYF
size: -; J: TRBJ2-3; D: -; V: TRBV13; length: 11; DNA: TGTGCCAGCAGTTCATCGGGTACGCAGTATTTT; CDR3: CASSSSGTQYF
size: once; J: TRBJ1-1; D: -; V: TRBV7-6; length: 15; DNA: TGTGCCAGCAGCTTCGGCAGGGGTGATGACACTGAAGCTTTCTTT; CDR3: CASSFGRGDDTEAFF
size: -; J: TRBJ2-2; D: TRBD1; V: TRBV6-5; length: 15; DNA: TGTGCCAGCAGCTATGGGACAGCGAACACCGGGGAGCTGTTTTTT; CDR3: CASSYGTANTGELFF